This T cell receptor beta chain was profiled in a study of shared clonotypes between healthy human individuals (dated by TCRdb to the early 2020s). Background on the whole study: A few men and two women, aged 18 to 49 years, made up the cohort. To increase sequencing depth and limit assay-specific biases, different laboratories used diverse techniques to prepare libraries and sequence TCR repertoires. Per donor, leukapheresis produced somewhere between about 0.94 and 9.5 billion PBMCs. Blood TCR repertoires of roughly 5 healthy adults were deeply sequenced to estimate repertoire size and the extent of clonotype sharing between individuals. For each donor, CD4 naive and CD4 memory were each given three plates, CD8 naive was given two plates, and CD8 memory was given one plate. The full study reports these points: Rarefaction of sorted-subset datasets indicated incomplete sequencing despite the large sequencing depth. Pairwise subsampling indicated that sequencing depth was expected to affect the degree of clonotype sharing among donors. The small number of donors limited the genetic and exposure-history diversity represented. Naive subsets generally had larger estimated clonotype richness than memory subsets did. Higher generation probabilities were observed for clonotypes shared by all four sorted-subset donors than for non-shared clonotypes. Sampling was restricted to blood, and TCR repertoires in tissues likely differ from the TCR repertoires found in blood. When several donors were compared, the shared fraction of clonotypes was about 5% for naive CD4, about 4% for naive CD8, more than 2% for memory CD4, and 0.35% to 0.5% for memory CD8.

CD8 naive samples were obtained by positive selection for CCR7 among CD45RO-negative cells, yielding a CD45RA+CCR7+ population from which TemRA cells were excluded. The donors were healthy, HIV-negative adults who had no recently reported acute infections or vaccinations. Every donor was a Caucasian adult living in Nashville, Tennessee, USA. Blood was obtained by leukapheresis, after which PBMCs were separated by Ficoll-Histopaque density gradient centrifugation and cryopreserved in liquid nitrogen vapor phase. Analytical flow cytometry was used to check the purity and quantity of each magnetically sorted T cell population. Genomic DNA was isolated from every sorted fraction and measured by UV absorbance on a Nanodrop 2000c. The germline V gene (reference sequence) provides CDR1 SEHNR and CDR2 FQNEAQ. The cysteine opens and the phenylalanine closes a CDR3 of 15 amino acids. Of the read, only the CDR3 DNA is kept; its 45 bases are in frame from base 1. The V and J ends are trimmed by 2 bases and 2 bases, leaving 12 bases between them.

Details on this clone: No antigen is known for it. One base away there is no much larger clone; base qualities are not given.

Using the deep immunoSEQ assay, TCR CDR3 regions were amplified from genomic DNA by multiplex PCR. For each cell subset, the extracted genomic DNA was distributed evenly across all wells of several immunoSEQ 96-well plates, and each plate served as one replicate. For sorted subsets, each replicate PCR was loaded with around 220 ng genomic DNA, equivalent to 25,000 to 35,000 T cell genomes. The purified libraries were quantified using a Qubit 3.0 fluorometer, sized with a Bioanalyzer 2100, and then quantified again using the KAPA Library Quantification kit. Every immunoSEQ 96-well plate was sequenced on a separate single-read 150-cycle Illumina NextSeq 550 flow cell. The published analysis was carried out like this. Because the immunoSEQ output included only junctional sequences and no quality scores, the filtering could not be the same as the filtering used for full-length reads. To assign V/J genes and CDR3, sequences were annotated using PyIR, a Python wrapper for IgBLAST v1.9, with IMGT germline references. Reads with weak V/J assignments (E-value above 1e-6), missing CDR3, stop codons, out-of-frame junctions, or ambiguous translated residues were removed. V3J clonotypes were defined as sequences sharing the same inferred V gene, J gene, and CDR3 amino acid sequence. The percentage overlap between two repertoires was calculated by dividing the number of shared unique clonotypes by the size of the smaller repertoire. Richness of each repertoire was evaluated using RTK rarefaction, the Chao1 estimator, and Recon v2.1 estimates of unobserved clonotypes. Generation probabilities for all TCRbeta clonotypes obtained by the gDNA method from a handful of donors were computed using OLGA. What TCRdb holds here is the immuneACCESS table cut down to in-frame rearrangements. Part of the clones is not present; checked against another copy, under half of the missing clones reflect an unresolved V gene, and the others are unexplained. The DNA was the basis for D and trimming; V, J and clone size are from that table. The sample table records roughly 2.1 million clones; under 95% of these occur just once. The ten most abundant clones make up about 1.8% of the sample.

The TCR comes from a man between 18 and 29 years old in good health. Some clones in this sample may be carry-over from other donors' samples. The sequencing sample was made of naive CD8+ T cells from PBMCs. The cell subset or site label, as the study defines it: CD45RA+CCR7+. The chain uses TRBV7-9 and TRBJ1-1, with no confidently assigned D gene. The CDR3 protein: CASSLTAAVNTEAFF. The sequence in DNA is TGTGCCAGCAGCTTAACAGCGGCGGTAAACACTGAAGCTTTCTTT.